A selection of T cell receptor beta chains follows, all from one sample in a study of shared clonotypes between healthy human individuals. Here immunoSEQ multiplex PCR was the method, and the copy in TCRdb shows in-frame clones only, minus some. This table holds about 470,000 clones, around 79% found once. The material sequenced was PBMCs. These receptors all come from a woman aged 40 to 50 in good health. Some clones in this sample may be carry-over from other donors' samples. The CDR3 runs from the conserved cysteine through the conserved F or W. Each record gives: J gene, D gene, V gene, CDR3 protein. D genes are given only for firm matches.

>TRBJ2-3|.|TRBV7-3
CASSLGVTSTDTQYF
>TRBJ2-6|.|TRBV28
CASSPSTSGANVLTF
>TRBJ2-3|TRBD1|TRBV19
CASKAGQGSTDTQYF
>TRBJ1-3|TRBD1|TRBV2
CASIQDRGGNTIYF
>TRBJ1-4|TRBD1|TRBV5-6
CASSLRTGGNEKLFF
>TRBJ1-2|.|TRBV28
CASSLKRHYGYTF
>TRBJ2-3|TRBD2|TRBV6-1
CASSEREPDTQYF
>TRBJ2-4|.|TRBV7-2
CASSFRDKKNIQYF
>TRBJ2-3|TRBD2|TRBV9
CASSVASGSTDTQYF
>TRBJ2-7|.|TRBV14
CASSQVVGFGEQYF
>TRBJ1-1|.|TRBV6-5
CASSAHRGTEAFF
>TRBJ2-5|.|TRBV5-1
CASRATDGFRGPQETQYF
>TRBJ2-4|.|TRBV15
CATSILTGPAKNIQYF
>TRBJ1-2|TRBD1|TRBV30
CAWYQQGDGYTF
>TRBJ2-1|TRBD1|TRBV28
CASTLSTGVHTNEQFF
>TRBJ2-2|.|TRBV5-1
CASSLSRAGTGELFF
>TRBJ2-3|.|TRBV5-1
CASSLVAGSTDTQYF
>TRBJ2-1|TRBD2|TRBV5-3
CARSPPRASGSGNEQFF
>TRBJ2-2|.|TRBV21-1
CASRTVPNTGELFF
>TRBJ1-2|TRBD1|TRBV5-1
CASSFGTGGGYTF
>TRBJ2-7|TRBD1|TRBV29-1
CSVQIQGIGEQYF
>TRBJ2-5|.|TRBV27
CASSRTAILQETQYF
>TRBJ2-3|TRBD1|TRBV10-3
CAITEQGAMAAYVTDTQYF
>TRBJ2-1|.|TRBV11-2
CASSLVGNEQFF
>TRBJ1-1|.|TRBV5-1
CASSFEGQNTEAFF
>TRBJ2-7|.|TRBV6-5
CATYRADEQYF
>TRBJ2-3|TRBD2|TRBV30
CAWNGAGGGTDTQYF
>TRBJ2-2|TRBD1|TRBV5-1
CASSLAGTVNTGELFF
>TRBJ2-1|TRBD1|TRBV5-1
CASSYRGLSYNEQFF
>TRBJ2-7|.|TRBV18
CASSTGNEQYF
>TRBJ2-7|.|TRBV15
CATSRDRGGPSYEQYF
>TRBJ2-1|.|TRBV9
CASSALQGDSQFF
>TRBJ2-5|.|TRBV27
CASSSSTVGGTQYF
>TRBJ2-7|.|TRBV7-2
CASSRDPWDEQYF
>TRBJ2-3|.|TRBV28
CASSPSVGSDTQYF
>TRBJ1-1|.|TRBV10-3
CAIMEDKNTEAFF
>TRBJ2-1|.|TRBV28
CASRQGPGVYNEQFF
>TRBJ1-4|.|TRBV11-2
CASSLEPVNEKLFF
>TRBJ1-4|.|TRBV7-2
CASSLPRRGNEKLFF
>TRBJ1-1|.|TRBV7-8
CASSQWTALNTEAFF
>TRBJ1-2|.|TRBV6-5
CASSYFPGAYGYTF
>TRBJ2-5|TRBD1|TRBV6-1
CASGQGRLETQYF
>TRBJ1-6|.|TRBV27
CASSLSGSSPLHF
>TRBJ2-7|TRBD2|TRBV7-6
CASSLSFVTSGAYEQYF
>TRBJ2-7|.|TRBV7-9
CASSPQNRVADEQYF
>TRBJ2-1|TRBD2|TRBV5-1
CASTGLADYNEQFF
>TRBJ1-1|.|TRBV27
CASRTPQGKGEAFF
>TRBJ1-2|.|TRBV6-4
CASSQGFGYTF
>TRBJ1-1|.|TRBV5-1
CASSLLRRLRLSNTEAFF
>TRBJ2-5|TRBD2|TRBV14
CASSQPFFWGGETQYF
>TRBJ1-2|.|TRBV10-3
CAINGEGRGYGYTF